The present T cell receptor (beta chain) was sequenced within a study of shared clonotypes between healthy human individuals (dated by TCRdb to the early 2020s). Regarding the study in general: The cohort included a few men and two women between 18 and 49 years of age. Between about 0.8 and 9 billion PBMCs per donor were obtained by leukapheresis. For each donor, CD4 naive and CD4 memory were each given three plates, CD8 naive was given two plates, and CD8 memory was given one plate. To estimate repertoire size and how much clonotypes are shared between individuals, the study performed deep sequencing of blood TCR repertoires from 4 to 6 healthy adults. Different laboratories and diverse techniques were used to prepare libraries and sequence TCR repertoires, to increase sequencing depth and limit assay-specific biases. Overall study outcomes, separate from this receptor: Even with the large sequencing depth, rarefaction of the sorted-subset datasets indicated that sequencing was incomplete. Only blood was sampled, and tissue TCR repertoires likely differ from those in blood. Naive subsets generally had larger estimated clonotype richness than memory subsets. Compared with non-shared clonotypes, clonotypes shared by all four sorted-subset donors had higher generation probabilities. About 5% of naive CD4, 3.5% of naive CD8, about 2.5% of memory CD4, and about 0.4% of memory CD8 clonotypes were shared across a few donors. Pairwise subsampling indicated that sequencing depth was expected to affect the degree of clonotype sharing among donors. Because the study included a small number of donors, the genetic and exposure-history diversity represented was limited.

TCR CDR3 regions were amplified from genomic DNA by multiplex PCR using the deep immunoSEQ assay. Extracted genomic DNA from each cell subset was spread evenly across all wells of several immunoSEQ 96-well plates, with each plate serving as a replicate. Each replicate PCR for sorted subsets received approximately 220 ng genomic DNA, equal to 30,000 or so T cell genomes. Purified libraries were measured with a Qubit 3.0 fluorometer, size-checked on a Bioanalyzer 2100, and measured again with the KAPA Library Quantification kit. Every immunoSEQ 96-well plate was sequenced on a separate single-read 150-cycle Illumina NextSeq 550 flow cell. As for the authors' bioinformatics: The immunoSEQ output contained only junctional sequences without quality scores, so filtering could not match that applied to full-length reads. Sequences were annotated with PyIR, a Python wrapper for IgBLAST v1.9, and V/J genes and CDR3 were assigned using IMGT germline references. Any read was removed if the V/J assignment was weak (E-value above 1e-6), the CDR3 was missing, or the read contained stop codons, out-of-frame junctions, or ambiguous translated residues. A V3J clonotype was defined by an identical inferred V gene, J gene, and CDR3 amino acid sequence. The percentage overlap between two repertoires was calculated by dividing the number of shared unique clonotypes by the size of the smaller repertoire. Repertoire richness was assessed with RTK rarefaction, the Chao1 estimator, and Recon v2.1 estimates of unobserved clonotypes. For all TCRbeta clonotypes obtained by the gDNA method from several donors, generation probabilities were computed with OLGA. As stored in TCRdb, this immuneACCESS dataset retains in-frame rearrangements with V and J assigned. A fraction of the clones does not appear; measured against another copy, unresolved V genes explain less than half of the discrepancy, and the remainder lacks a known reason. V and J calls and clone size come straight from that table; D and trimming were deduced from the DNA. The sample records roughly 2.6 million clones, around nine tenths of which are singletons. The ten largest clones capture about 0.13% of the sample.

As encoded in the germline V gene (reference sequence), CDR1 is LNHDA while CDR2 is SQIVND. The CDR3 measures 16 amino acids from cysteine to phenylalanine. Only CDR3 DNA remains: 48 bases, in frame from the first base. Trimming takes 3 bases off V and 4 bases off J; junction bases not matched to a gene: 10. A remark on this clone: What antigen it recognizes has not been identified. Base qualities are missing; no much larger clone stands one base away.

The donors were healthy, HIV-negative adults with no recently reported acute infections or vaccinations. Every donor was a Caucasian adult living in Nashville, Tennessee, USA. CD4+ T cells were enriched by magnetic negative selection; naive cells were then positively selected on CD45RA, and the negative fraction formed the memory subset. After blood collection by leukapheresis, PBMCs were isolated using Ficoll-Histopaque density gradient centrifugation and then cryopreserved in the vapor phase of liquid nitrogen. Analytical flow cytometry was used to check the purity and quantity of each magnetically sorted T cell population. Each sorted fraction had its genomic DNA isolated and then quantified by UV absorbance on a Nanodrop 2000c.

The sequence joins TRBV19 to TRBJ1-1, and TRBD1 matches 8 of the central bases. The source material was naive CD4+ T cells sorted from blood. Taken with the paper, the label for cell subset or site translates to: CD45RA+ positively selected. The clonotype was recovered from a man aged 18 to 30 in good health. The CDR3 reads as follows: CASSIGQGALGTEAFF. The sequenced DNA is TGTGCCAGTAGTATCGGGCAGGGGGCGCTGGGCACTGAAGCTTTCTTT. Reference TRBV19 and TRBJ1-1 proteins supply the regions before and after the CDR3; the full variable domain is: DGGITQSPKYLFRKEGQNVTLSCEQNLNHDAMYWYRQDPGQGLRLIYYSQIVNDFQKGDIAEGYSVSREKKESFPLTVTSAQKNPTAFYLCASSIGQGALGTEAFFGQGTRLTVV.